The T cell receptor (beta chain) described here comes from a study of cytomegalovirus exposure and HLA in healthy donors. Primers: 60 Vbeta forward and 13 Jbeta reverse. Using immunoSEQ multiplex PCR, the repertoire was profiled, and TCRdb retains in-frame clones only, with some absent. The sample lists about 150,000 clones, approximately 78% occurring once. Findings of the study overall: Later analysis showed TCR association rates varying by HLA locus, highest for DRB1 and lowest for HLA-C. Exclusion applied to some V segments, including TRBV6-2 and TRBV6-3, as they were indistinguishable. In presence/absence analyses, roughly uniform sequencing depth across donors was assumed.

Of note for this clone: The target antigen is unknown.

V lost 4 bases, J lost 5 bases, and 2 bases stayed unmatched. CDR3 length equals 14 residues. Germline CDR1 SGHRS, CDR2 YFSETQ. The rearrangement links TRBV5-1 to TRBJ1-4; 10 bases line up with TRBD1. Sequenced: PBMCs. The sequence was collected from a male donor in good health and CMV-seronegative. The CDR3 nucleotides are TGCGCCAGCAGCCTGACAGGGGGCAATGAAAAACTGTTTTTT. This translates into CASSLTGGNEKLFF.